A selection of T cell receptor beta chains follows, all from one sample in a study of HIV-infected patients and healthy controls. TCRdb called the 5' RACE reads again in MiXCR, with one record for every CDR3 protein. The sample has 5,000 to 7,000 distinct CDR3 sequences; approximately 10% are singletons. Here the sequenced sample was blood, taken before antiretroviral therapy. These receptors originate from an adult with HIV infection. Each CDR3 is given with its conserved first and last residue. D genes are given only for firm matches. The size field is filled for only some rows; it gives once, few, many or a size class.

V: TRBV5-1; size: many; D: NA; J: TRBJ1-4; CDR3: CASSLIPANEKLFF; DNA: TGCGCCAGCAGCTTAATCCCCGCTAATGAAAAACTGTTTTTT
V: TRBV6-6; size: medium-sized; D: NA; J: TRBJ1-1; CDR3: CASSQTPQATEAFF; DNA: TGTGCCAGCAGTCAAACCCCCCAGGCAACTGAAGCTTTCTTT
V: TRBV27; size: medium-sized; D: TRBD1; J: TRBJ1-1; CDR3: CASSGDRDPNTEAFF; DNA: TGTGCCAGCAGTGGGGACAGGGATCCGAACACTGAAGCTTTCTTT
V: TRBV20-1; size: many; D: NA; J: TRBJ2-5; CDR3: CSARGIQETQYF; DNA: TGCAGTGCTAGAGGGATTCAAGAGACCCAGTACTTC
V: TRBV18; size: NA; D: TRBD1; J: TRBJ2-3; CDR3: CASSPRQGSTDTQYF; DNA: TGTGCCAGCTCACCTCGACAGGGGAGCACAGATACGCAGTATTTT
V: TRBV10-2; size: few; D: NA; J: TRBJ1-1; CDR3: CASSERGGTEAFF; DNA: TGCGCCAGCAGTGAGCGAGGGGGTACTGAAGCTTTCTTT
V: TRBV7-2; size: many; D: NA; J: TRBJ1-4; CDR3: CASSLAGAATNEKLFF; DNA: TGTGCCAGCAGCTTAGCGGGGGCAGCAACTAATGAAAAACTGTTTTTT
V: TRBV28; size: NA; D: NA; J: TRBJ2-7; CDR3: CASSVVGEAYEQYF; DNA: TGTGCCAGCAGTGTCGTCGGGGAGGCCTACGAGCAGTACTTC
V: TRBV27; size: few; D: TRBD1; J: TRBJ1-2; CDR3: CASSLLTGGPPENYGYTF; DNA: TGTGCCAGCAGTTTATTGACAGGGGGCCCCCCTGAGAACTATGGCTACACCTTC
V: TRBV3-1; size: medium-sized; D: NA; J: TRBJ1-3; CDR3: CASSPDFGATNTIYF; DNA: TGTGCCAGCAGCCCGGATTTCGGGGCCACGAACACCATATATTTT
V: TRBV18; size: many; D: NA; J: TRBJ1-4; CDR3: CASSPRAGPNEKLFF; DNA: TGTGCCAGCTCACCACGGGCGGGGCCTAATGAAAAACTGTTTTTT
V: TRBV6-5; size: NA; D: TRBD1; J: TRBJ2-5; CDR3: CASSLPGGAKETQYF; DNA: TGTGCCAGCAGTTTACCAGGGGGCGCGAAAGAGACCCAGTACTTC
V: TRBV6-1; size: many; D: NA; J: TRBJ2-5; CDR3: CASSEGYLADFRETQYF; DNA: TGTGCCAGCAGTGAAGGCTATTTAGCGGATTTCCGAGAGACCCAGTACTTC